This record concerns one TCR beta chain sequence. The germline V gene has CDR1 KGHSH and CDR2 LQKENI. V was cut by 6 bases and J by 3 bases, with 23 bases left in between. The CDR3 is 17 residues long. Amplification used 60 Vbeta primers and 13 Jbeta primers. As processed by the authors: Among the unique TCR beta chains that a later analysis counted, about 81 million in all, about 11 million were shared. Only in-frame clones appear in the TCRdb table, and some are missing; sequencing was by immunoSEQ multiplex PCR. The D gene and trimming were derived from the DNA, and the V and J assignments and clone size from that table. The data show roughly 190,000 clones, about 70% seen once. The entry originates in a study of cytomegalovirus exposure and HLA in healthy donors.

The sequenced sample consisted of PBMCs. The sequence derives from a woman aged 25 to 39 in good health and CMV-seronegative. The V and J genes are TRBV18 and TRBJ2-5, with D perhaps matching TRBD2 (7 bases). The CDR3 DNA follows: TGTGCCAGCTCTGCCCTACAGGGAGGGAGGACGGAAGAGACCCAGTACTTC. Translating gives CASSALQGGRTEETQYF.